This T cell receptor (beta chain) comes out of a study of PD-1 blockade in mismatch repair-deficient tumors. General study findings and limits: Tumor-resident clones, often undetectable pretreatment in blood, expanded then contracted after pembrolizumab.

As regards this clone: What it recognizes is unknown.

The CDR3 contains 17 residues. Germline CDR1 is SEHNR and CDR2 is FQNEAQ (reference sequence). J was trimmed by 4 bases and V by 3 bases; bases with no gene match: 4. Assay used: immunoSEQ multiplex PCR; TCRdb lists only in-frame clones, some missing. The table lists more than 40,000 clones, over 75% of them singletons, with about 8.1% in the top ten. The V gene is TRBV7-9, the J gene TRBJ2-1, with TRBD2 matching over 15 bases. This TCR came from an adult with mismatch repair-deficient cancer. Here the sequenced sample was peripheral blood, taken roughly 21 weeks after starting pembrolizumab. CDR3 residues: CASSLGLAGGLYNEQFF. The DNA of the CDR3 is TGTGCCAGCAGCTTGGGACTAGCGGGAGGATTGTACAATGAGCAGTTCTTC.